The 18 T cell receptor beta chains below were found in one sample sequenced in a study of molecular identifiers for immune sequencing clone quantification. TCRdb processed the PCR reads anew with MiXCR; each CDR3 protein has one entry. This table holds hundreds of thousands of distinct CDR3 sequences, roughly 21% found once. The sample comprised naive CD8+ T cells from blood, with Jurkat cell RNA spiked in. The subset was: FACS-sorted CD8+CD4-CCR7+CD45RA+ naive T cells. The receptors shown here come from a human donor in good health. Some libraries in this study had Jurkat cell RNA spiked in.

This clonotype was detected many times. V usage is TRBV30 and J usage is TRBJ2-6; 7 bases fit TRBD1. The CDR3 extends over 14 amino acids. With V trimmed by 5 bases and J by 2 bases, 3 bases remained unmatched. The germline V gene has CDR1 GTSNPN and CDR2 SVGIG (reference sequence). The CDR3 spells CAWEQGTGANVLTF. CDR3 in DNA: TGTGCCTGGGAACAGGGGACTGGGGCCAACGTCCTGACTTTC.

The rearrangement uses TRBV3-1 and TRBJ1-2; no clear D gene. Germline CDR1 and CDR2: LGHDT and YNNKEL (reference sequence). CDR3 length: 13 residues. V dropped 1 base and J dropped 5 bases, with 8 bases sitting between them. CDR3 residues: CASSQGWPYGYTF. The CDR3 DNA sequence: TGTGCCAGCAGCCAAGGATGGCCTTATGGCTACACCTTC.

This clonotype was seen many times. V usage is TRBV6-2 or TRBV6-3 and J usage is TRBJ1-5, with D unclear. Germline values: CDR1 MNHEY, CDR2 SVGEGT. CDR3 length: 13 amino acids. V lost 1 base and J lost 4, with 5 bases in between. This chain's CDR3 is CASSYWGNQPQHF. CDR3 DNA sequence: TGTGCCAGCAGTTACTGGGGTAATCAGCCCCAGCATTTT.

Ten or more counts support this clonotype. Here the CDR3 DNA reads TGCAGCGCCACAGGGGGAGAAACGGTGTCTGGCTACACCTTC. It translates to CSATGGETVSGYTF. The gene calls are TRBV29-1 and TRBJ1-2; 8 bases line up with TRBD1. V dropped 7 bases and J dropped 7; count of bases not matched to a gene: 14. From germline, CDR1 is SQVTM and CDR2 ANQGSEA. The CDR3 has 14 residues.

With respect to this clonotype: One end of the junction varies from germline; a read error may be responsible. This chain connects TRBV19 to TRBJ2-2; either TRBD1 or TRBD2 may fit D (5 bases each). Germline CDR1 and CDR2: LNHDA and SQIVND (reference sequence). The CDR3 has 14 amino acids. The CDR3 sequence: CASLSLLGPGEPFF. In DNA, the CDR3 is TGTGCCAGTCTTTCCCTTTTGGGGCCCGGGGAGCCGTTTTTT.

This clonotype was recorded at least ten times. The gene calls are TRBV2 and TRBJ1-1; D unresolved. Looked up from germline, CDR1 is SNHLY and CDR2 is FYNNEI. Trimming removed 3 bases from V and 12 bases from J, with 5 bases in between. The CDR3 covers 9 residues. DNA of the CDR3: TGTGCCAGCAGTGATGGATCTTTCTTT. This gives the protein CASSDGSFF.

This rearrangement joins TRBV4-3 to TRBJ2-7; 9 bases agree with TRBD1. This CDR3 is built from 15 residues. The germline gives CDR1 LGHNA, CDR2 YSLEER. Germline trimming cut 7 bases from V and 5 bases from J; bases unmatched to any gene: 12. In DNA form, the CDR3 reads TGCGCCAGCACCTTGGACAGGGGAGCCAACAACGAGCAGTACTTC. The encoded protein is CASTLDRGANNEQYF.

Turning to this clonotype: Given a much more abundant clone one base away, this may be a read error. The J gene is TRBJ2-7, the V gene TRBV5-1, with a weak D call TRBD1 (6 bases). V was cut by 2 bases and J by 2 bases, with 11 bases left in between. The CDR3 runs to 14 residues. Germline CDR1 SGHRS, CDR2 YFSETQ. CDR3 bases: TGCGCCAGCAGCTTCGACCAGGGGACCTACGAGCAGTACTTC. Protein: CASSFDQGTYEQYF.

J is TRBJ2-7 and V is TRBV5-1; 9 bases align to TRBD1. The CDR3 is made up of 16 amino acids. Germline assignment: CDR1 SGHRS and CDR2 YFSETQ. With V trimmed by 0 bases and J by 6 bases, 10 bases remained unmatched. This CDR3 reads CASSLGPGTGILEQYF. The CDR3 nucleotides are TGCGCCAGCAGCTTGGGTCCCGGGACAGGGATCCTCGAGCAGTACTTC. Looking up the rest from reference TRBV5-1 and TRBJ2-7 gives the full variable domain: KAGVTQTPRYLIKTRGQQVTLSCSPISGHRSVSWYQQTPGQGLQFLFEYFSETQRNKGNFPGRFSGRQFSNSRSEMNVSTLELGDSALYLCASSLGPGTGILEQYFGPGTRLTVT.

Only a few counts were recorded for this clonotype. V and J are TRBV4-1 and TRBJ2-7, with no clear D. The CDR3 contains 13 residues. The germline CDR1 and CDR2 sequences are MGHRA and YSYEKL. Deletions cut 4 bases from V and 3 bases from J, with 10 bases between. CDR3 sequence (DNA): TGCGCCAGCAGCCCAGTTACGAACTACGAGCAGTACTTC. Amino acid sequence: CASSPVTNYEQYF.

This clonotype occurred many times. The chain uses TRBV9 and TRBJ1-1; D remains unclear. Between the trimmed V and J ends, which lost 4 bases and 4 bases, there was a span of 14 bases. The CDR3 runs 14 residues. Germline loops: CDR1 SGDLS, CDR2 YYNGEE. This CDR3 is CASSPASGSTEAFF. CDR3 in DNA: TGTGCCAGCAGCCCGGCTTCTGGGAGCACTGAAGCTTTCTTT.

In this sample, this clonotype turned up many times. The chain joins TRBV5-1 to TRBJ2-3; no clear D. V gave up 0 bases and J gave up 7 bases, with 6 bases separating them. Looked up from germline, CDR1 is SGHRS and CDR2 is YFSETQ. The CDR3 sequence is 12 residues long. In DNA, the CDR3 is TGCGCCAGCAGCTTGGGAACATATACGCAGTATTTT. Its protein is CASSLGTYTQYF.

This clonotype was recorded many times. The gene calls are TRBV4-2 and TRBJ1-2, with a weak D call TRBD1 (6 bases). V shed 0 bases and J shed 3 bases, with 17 bases lying between them. This CDR3 comprises 17 residues. The germline CDR1 and CDR2 sequences are LGHNA and YNFKEQ. CDR3 region: CASSQDVMGASYYGYTF. In nucleotides, the CDR3 is TGTGCCAGCAGCCAAGATGTTATGGGGGCTTCGTACTATGGCTACACCTTC.

This clonotype showed up many times. The chain is built from TRBV6-2 or TRBV6-3 and TRBJ2-5; maybe TRBD2 (6 bases). This CDR3 is built from 18 residues. Germline V gene sequence: CDR1 MNHEY, CDR2 SVGEGT. Trimming removed 0 bases at V and 4 bases at J, with 21 bases between. CDR3 sequence (DNA): TGTGCCAGCAGTTACTCCCCCTCTGTAGCGGAGCCCGGAGAGACCCAGTACTTC. This codes for CASSYSPSVAEPGETQYF.

Ten or more counts support this clonotype. The chain uses TRBV6-2 or TRBV6-3 and TRBJ2-3; TRBD2 might be the D (6 bases). Deletions cut 4 bases from V and 2 bases from J, with 22 bases between. The CDR3 length is 18 residues. Germline assignment: CDR1 MNHEY and CDR2 SVGEGT. This CDR3 reads CASSFLPGELANTDTQYF. CDR3 bases: TGTGCCAGCAGTTTCCTACCCGGCGAGCTAGCGAACACAGATACGCAGTATTTT.

DNA for the CDR3: TGCGCCAGCAGCCAAGAGGAGGGCAGTACCCGTTTTTGGAAAGAAAAACTGTTTTTT. Protein product: CASSQEEGSTRFWKEKLFF. J is TRBJ1-4 and V is TRBV4-3; D remains unclear. The V and J ends lost 0 bases and 8 bases respectively, with 25 bases between them. Per germline, CDR1 LGHNA and CDR2 YSLEER. CDR3 length equals 19 residues.

This clonotype was observed at least ten times. This chain links TRBV2 with TRBJ2-7; 8 bases are shared with TRBD1. This CDR3 has 14 residues. Trimming removed 3 bases from V and 3 bases from J; junction bases left unmatched: 4. The germline V gene encodes CDR1 SNHLY and CDR2 FYNNEI. In DNA form, the CDR3 reads TGTGCCAGCAGTGACGGACAGGGCAACTACGAGCAGTACTTC. Translating gives CASSDGQGNYEQYF. The complete variable domain, with remaining parts taken from reference TRBV2 and TRBJ2-7, reads EPEVTQTPSHQVTQMGQEVILRCVPISNHLYFYWYRQILGQKVEFLVSFYNNEISEKSEIFDDQFSVERPDGSNFTLKIRSTKLEDSAMYFCASSDGQGNYEQYFGPGTRLTVT.

This clonotype was counted at least ten times. V gene TRBV6-2 or TRBV6-3 combines with J gene TRBJ2-1; D remains ambiguous. The CDR3 is 13 amino acids. Trimming cost V 7 bases and J 12 bases, with 19 bases left between them. The V gene's germline CDR1 is MNHEY and CDR2 SVGEGT. The DNA for the CDR3 is TGTGCCAGCACCAAACTACACCGAAGCTGGCAGTTCTTC. This codes for CASTKLHRSWQFF.